The clone carrying this TCR beta chain was picked up a small number of times. Its target is unknown. PCR used 60 Vbeta primers and 13 Jbeta primers. Method: immunoSEQ multiplex PCR; TCRdb's copy keeps in-frame clones and lacks some. Of about 110,000 clones in the sample, about 13% are singletons; the top ten hold around 15%. This sample was taken from a study of cytomegalovirus exposure and HLA in healthy donors. Whole-study results and caveats: V- and J-gene trimming of TCR beta was linked (in a later analysis) to a missense DCLRE1C variant. Reports showed the classifier diagnosing cytomegalovirus status with high specificity and sensitivity.

The clonotype originates from a man aged 35-49 years in good health and CMV-seropositive. Sequences were obtained from PBMCs.

The chain's CDR3 is CASSQDYYEQYF. The CDR3 coding sequence is TGCGCCAGCAGCCAAGACTACTACGAGCAGTACTTC. The chain joins TRBV5-1 to TRBJ2-7, with D tentatively TRBD2 (5 bases). The CDR3 loop spans 12 amino acids. V lost 4 bases, J lost 3 bases, and 8 bases lay in between. Per the germline V gene, CDR1 is SGHRS and CDR2 is YFSETQ. Combining the CDR3 with reference TRBV5-1 and TRBJ2-7 gives the whole variable domain KAGVTQTPRYLIKTRGQQVTLSCSPISGHRSVSWYQQTPGQGLQFLFEYFSETQRNKGNFPGRFSGRQFSNSRSEMNVSTLELGDSALYLCASSQDYYEQYFGPGTRLTVT.